Listed below are T cell receptor beta chains from one sample, sequenced in a study of blood T cell repertoires in COVID-19. Produced via immunoSEQ multiplex PCR; TCRdb's table is partial and in-frame only. The table shows a few hundred thousand clones, with 65% to 90% occurring only once. Source material: PBMCs or T cells enriched from blood (not recorded which). These receptors all stem from a woman in her twenties or thirties who had been exposed to COVID-19. Each CDR3 is given with its conserved first and last residue. D genes are given only for firm matches. Rows may omit the clone size; those that give it use once, few, many or a size class.

NA	TRBD1	TRBJ1-1	TRBV9	TGTGCCAGCAGCGTAGGGGAGAGAGGGACAGGGGTTCCTGAAGCTTTCTTT	CASSVGERGTGVPEAFF
NA	NA	TRBJ1-5	TRBV28	TGTGCCGCCCGCCGGGGGGGGGCAAGCAATCAGCCCCAGCATTTT	CAARRGGASNQPQHF
NA	NA	TRBJ1-5	TRBV5-5	TGTGCCAGCAGCTTGGCCGACAGCGTTCATCAGCCCCAGCATTTT	CASSLADSVHQPQHF
NA	TRBD2	TRBJ2-7	TRBV6-5	TGTGCCAGCAGGAGCGGGGGCTCCTACGAGCAGTACTTC	CASRSGGSYEQYF
NA	TRBD1	TRBJ1-5	TRBV19	TGTGCCAGTAAACCGGGACAGGGACATCAGCCCCAGCATTTT	CASKPGQGHQPQHF
NA	NA	TRBJ1-6	TRBV13	TGTGCCAGCAGCGTCAGGAATTCACCCCTCCACTTT	CASSVRNSPLHF
NA	NA	TRBJ1-1	TRBV6-2/TRBV6-3	TGTGCCAGCAGTTACCGGACGGGATCTAGAGCTTTCTTT	CASSYRTGSRAFF
NA	TRBD1	TRBJ1-2	TRBV14	TGTGCCAGCAGCCAGTTCCAGGGGGCCAACTATGGCTACACCTTC	CASSQFQGANYGYTF
few	TRBD1	TRBJ1-1	TRBV7-2	TGTGCCAGCACCCGACAGGGAGGCATGAACACTGAAGCTTTCTTT	CASTRQGGMNTEAFF
NA	NA	TRBJ2-5	TRBV19	TGTGCCAGTAGTCCGCAGGCAGCCATCCAAGAGACCCAGTACTTC	CASSPQAAIQETQYF
NA	NA	TRBJ1-2	TRBV6-4	TGTGCCAGCAGTGAGGGTCAGGACTACTATGGCTACACCTTC	CASSEGQDYYGYTF
NA	NA	TRBJ1-2	TRBV25-1	TGTGCCAGCAGTGACCCGGACAGCAAATGGACCTATGGCTACACCTTC	CASSDPDSKWTYGYTF
NA	TRBD1	TRBJ2-7	TRBV2	TGTGCCAGCAGGCTGACAGGGGAAGCCGAGCAGTACTTC	CASRLTGEAEQYF
NA	TRBD1	TRBJ2-7	TRBV2	TGTGCCAGTACCCGACAGGGGGCGCCTCACGAGCAGTACTTC	CASTRQGAPHEQYF
NA	TRBD1	TRBJ1-2	TRBV29-1	TGCAGCACCTGGACAGGGGTCGGCTATGGCTACACCTTC	CSTWTGVGYGYTF
NA	TRBD2	TRBJ2-5	TRBV18	TGTGCCAGCTCACCATGGGAGGGAGGAGAGACCCAGTACTTC	CASSPWEGGETQYF
NA	NA	TRBJ2-2	TRBV6-5	TGTGCCATTTTAGCGAACACCGGGGAGCTGTTTTTT	CAILANTGELFF
NA	TRBD1	TRBJ1-2	TRBV6-5	TGTGCCAGCAGTTCGCCGGACAGGCCGAGCTATGGCTACACCTTC	CASSSPDRPSYGYTF
NA	TRBD1	TRBJ1-2	TRBV28	TGTGCCAGCACCTTCTTCGGGCAGGGGGCTGGCTACACCTTC	CASTFFGQGAGYTF
NA	NA	TRBJ2-3	TRBV27	TGTGCCAGCAGTTTACTAGGGGCAGATACGCAGTATTTT	CASSLLGADTQYF
NA	NA	TRBJ2-7	TRBV4-2	TGTGCCAGCAGCCAAGAAGTGACTCCAAGCGAGCAGTACTTC	CASSQEVTPSEQYF
NA	TRBD1	TRBJ1-4	TRBV5-1	TGCGCCAGCAGCGACCACAGGGGCACTAATGAAAAACTGTTTTTT	CASSDHRGTNEKLFF
NA	TRBD2	TRBJ2-1	TRBV3-1/TRBV3-2	TGTGCCAGCAGCCTAACTAGCGGGCTCTACAATGAGCAGTTCTTC	CASSLTSGLYNEQFF
NA	TRBD1	TRBJ1-5	TRBV27	TGTGCCAGCAGTTTATGGGGGACAGATCCACAGCCCCAGCATTTT	CASSLWGTDPQPQHF
NA	TRBD1	TRBJ1-5	TRBV19	TGTGCCAGTAGTATCGGACAGGCCCCACTTAATCAGCCCCAGCATTTT	CASSIGQAPLNQPQHF
NA	NA	TRBJ2-5	TRBV7-9	TGTGCCAGCAGCCGGGGGACTGGTGAGACCCAGTACTTC	CASSRGTGETQYF
NA	TRBD2	TRBJ2-1	TRBV7-3	TGTGCCAGCAGCTTAATTACTAGCGGGGGGAGGAATGAGCAGTTCTTC	CASSLITSGGRNEQFF
NA	TRBD1	TRBJ2-1	TRBV15	TGTGCCACCAGCGGAGCCGGGACAGGGAGGTACGGTGAGCAGTTCTTC	CATSGAGTGRYGEQFF
NA	TRBD1	TRBJ2-2	TRBV5-6	TGTGCCAGCAGCCTCTCCGGGACAGGGGGCTTCAGCGGGGAGCTGTTTTTT	CASSLSGTGGFSGELFF
once	TRBD1	TRBJ2-3	TRBV5-4	TGTGCCAGCAGCTTGGGGCGGCAGGGGGCAGGGAATACGCAGTATTTT	CASSLGRQGAGNTQYF
NA	NA	TRBJ1-4	TRBV19	TGTGCCAGTAGTATAGATCTGGGGCAAAAACTGTTTTTT	CASSIDLGQKLFF
NA	TRBD1	TRBJ1-1	TRBV2	TGTGCCAGCAGTTGGGACAGGGGGCTGACTGAAGCTTTCTTT	CASSWDRGLTEAFF
NA	NA	TRBJ2-2	TRBV9	TGTGCCAGCAGCCCCCGGGGGGACAGGTCGAACACCGGGGAGCTGTTTTTT	CASSPRGDRSNTGELFF
few	TRBD1	TRBJ2-7	TRBV5-1	TGCGCCAGCGCAGGGGGTTACAACTACGAGCAGTACTTC	CASAGGYNYEQYF
NA	TRBD1	TRBJ2-4	TRBV11-2	TGTGCCAGCAGCTCGAGGACAGGGGTCGGAAACATTCAGTACTTC	CASSSRTGVGNIQYF
NA	TRBD1	TRBJ1-2	TRBV10-2	TGCGCCAGCAGGGACCTTGACAGGGCGGGTTATGGCTACACCTTC	CASRDLDRAGYGYTF
NA	NA	TRBJ2-3	TRBV30	TGTGCCTGGAGGCCAGCGGACACAGATACGCAGTATTTT	CAWRPADTDTQYF
NA	NA	TRBJ2-3	TRBV4-1	TGCGCCAGCAGCCAAGAAACGGGCACAGATACGCAGTATTTT	CASSQETGTDTQYF
NA	TRBD1	TRBJ1-5	TRBV2	TGTGCCAGCAGTGACCCGACAGGGGGCAAGGATCAGCCCCAGCATTTT	CASSDPTGGKDQPQHF
few	TRBD1	TRBJ2-3	TRBV14	TGTGCCAGCAGCCAAAACAGGGGGTGGGATACGCAGTATTTT	CASSQNRGWDTQYF
NA	NA	TRBJ1-2	TRBV24-1	TGTGCCACCGAAGGGGAACCGGGTTATGGCTACACCTTC	CATEGEPGYGYTF
NA	TRBD1	TRBJ2-1	TRBV15	TGTGCCACCAGGGAAGGGACAGACAATGAGCAGTTCTTC	CATREGTDNEQFF
NA	NA	TRBJ1-1	TRBV6-5	TGTGCCAGCAGTTACCCAGGGATTGAAGCTTTCTTT	CASSYPGIEAFF
NA	TRBD1	TRBJ1-3	TRBV18	TGTGCCAGCTCGGCCGGGACAGGGGGAAACACCATATATTTT	CASSAGTGGNTIYF
NA	TRBD2	TRBJ2-1	TRBV7-2	TGTGCCAGCAGCTCGACTAGCGGGGGGACTGAGCAGTTCTTC	CASSSTSGGTEQFF
NA	TRBD1	TRBJ2-1	TRBV28	TGTGCCAGCAGCAAACCAAGCACAGGGGGCGATATCTTC	CASSKPSTGGDIF
NA	NA	TRBJ1-4	TRBV5-1	TGCGCCAGCAGCTTGGAGTACCAGGGAAATGAAAAACTGTTTTTT	CASSLEYQGNEKLFF
NA	NA	TRBJ1-2	TRBV5-1	TGCGCCAGCAGCTTGGACGGACTTGGAGGGAACTATGGCTACACCTTC	CASSLDGLGGNYGYTF
NA	NA	TRBJ1-1	TRBV7-7	TGTGCTAGCAGTCGTACAGGGTCCACTGAAGCTTTCTTT	CASSRTGSTEAFF